Each of the 18 T cell receptor beta chains below was sequenced from the same sample in a study of blood T cell repertoires in COVID-19 (dated by TCRdb to 2020 to 2021). Preparation of the library involved the immunoSEQ multiplex PCR assay. TCRdb re-hosts the immuneACCESS table, in-frame sequences only. Its copies lack some clones; in the studies checked, an unresolved V gene accounts for under half of them, and the cause for the rest is not known. This sample gives 53,000 or so clones in total; roughly three quarters of them show up just once. Jointly, the top ten make up 15% of the sample. Material: peripheral blood. The receptor set was obtained from a human donor with active or convalescent COVID-19. The donor label of this sample is uncertain.

This rearrangement joins TRBV18 to TRBJ1-2; 10 bases map to TRBD1. Germline CDR1 and CDR2: KGHSH and LQKENI. Unmatched junction bases numbered 8, after V lost 3 bases and J lost 7 bases. This CDR3 comprises 15 residues. The CDR3 bases are TGTGCCAGCTCACCCCCTGCGACAGGGGGCTCTGGCTACACCTTC. Translated, it gives CASSPPATGGSGYTF. The full variable domain, its missing parts supplied by reference TRBV18 and TRBJ1-2, is NAGVMQNPRHLVRRRGQEARLRCSPMKGHSHVYWYRQLPEEGLKFMVYLQKENIIDESGMPKERFSAEFPKEGPSILRIQQVVRGDSAAYFCASSPPATGGSGYTFGSGTRLTVV.

J is TRBJ2-1 and V is TRBV9; a weak D match, TRBD2 (5 bases). The CDR3 is made up of 17 amino acids. V was trimmed by 4 bases and J by 0 bases, leaving 17 bases between them. Germline CDR1 is SGDLS and CDR2 is YYNGEE. For the CDR3, the DNA is TGTGCCAGCAGCCCCGACCCGACTGGACTCTCCTACAATGAGCAGTTCTTC. Its translation is CASSPDPTGLSYNEQFF.

This chain links TRBV18 with TRBJ2-7, with 9 positions matching TRBD1. The CDR3 runs 16 residues. Germline CDR1 reads KGHSH; CDR2 reads LQKENI. The V gene end was trimmed by 2 bases and the J gene end by 3 bases; junction bases not matched to a gene: 8. CDR3 sequence reads: CASSPARDRVSYEQYF. CDR3 in DNA: TGTGCCAGCTCACCAGCCCGGGACAGGGTAAGCTACGAGCAGTACTTC.

V gene TRBV5-6 combines with J gene TRBJ2-1, with a weak D call TRBD2 (6 bases). The CDR3 runs 16 residues. The ends were cut back, 3 bases at V and 6 bases at J, with 19 bases in the middle. Per germline, CDR1 SGHDT and CDR2 YYEEEE. CDR3 sequence reads: CASSSSSGTSSNEQFF. The CDR3 DNA reads as TGTGCCAGCAGCTCGTCATCGGGTACTAGCTCCAATGAGCAGTTCTTC.

The chain recombines TRBV5-6 with TRBJ2-7; 7 nucleotides align to TRBD1. Germline CDR1 reads SGHDT; CDR2 reads YYEEEE. The CDR3 is 13 residues long. V gave up 4 bases and J gave up 3 bases; unmatched junction bases: 4. CDR3 region: CASSPGQDYEQYF. The CDR3 bases are TGTGCCAGCAGCCCCGGACAGGACTACGAGCAGTACTTC.

The chain combines TRBV5-8 with TRBJ2-5; 8 nucleotides align to TRBD1. Per germline, CDR1 SGHTS and CDR2 YDEGEE. CDR3 size: 13 residues. J was trimmed by 7 bases and V by 5 bases; bases with no gene match: 7. Here the CDR3 reads CASRAGGQGTQYF. CDR3 DNA: TGTGCCAGCAGAGCAGGGGGCCAGGGGACCCAGTACTTC.

V gene TRBV10-1 combines with J gene TRBJ2-7, with 7 bases lining up with TRBD1. The CDR3 runs to 16 residues. Germline CDR1 is WNHNN and CDR2 is SYGVQD (reference sequence). Unmatched junction bases numbered 15, after V lost 2 bases and J lost 8 bases. The CDR3 spells CASSEGGTVRRVQQYF. DNA of the CDR3: TGCGCCAGCAGTGAGGGTGGGACAGTCCGGAGAGTCCAGCAGTACTTC.

The chain has TRBV5-4 and TRBJ2-1, with D possibly TRBD2 on 5 matching bases. The CDR3 spans 16 residues. Germline values: CDR1 SGHNT, CDR2 YYREEE (reference sequence). V was trimmed by 1 base and J by 4 bases, leaving 15 bases between them. The CDR3: CASSLYTSGDYNEQFF. The CDR3 DNA is TGTGCCAGCAGCTTGTATACAAGCGGAGATTACAATGAGCAGTTCTTC.

This clone was seen a handful of times. The chain links TRBV9 to TRBJ2-7; TRBD1 matches at 9 bases. CDR1 and CDR2 (germline): SGDLS, YYNGEE. The J segment lost 4 bases and the V segment lost 2 bases, leaving 4 bases of the junction unmatched. The CDR3 is 14 residues long. The DNA for the CDR3 is TGTGCCAGCAGCGTGGCGACAGGGGGGTACGAGCAGTACTTC. Its translation: CASSVATGGYEQYF.

The rearrangement uses TRBV4-1 and TRBJ2-7; D is unclear. CDR3 length: 14 amino acids. Looked up from germline, CDR1 is MGHRA and CDR2 is YSYEKL. V lost 2 bases, J lost 5 bases, and 13 bases lay in between. DNA for the CDR3: TGCGCCAGCAGCCAAACCCCCCCAGGCGACGAGCAGTACTTC. Encoded protein: CASSQTPPGDEQYF.

The chain joins TRBV14 to TRBJ1-1; D possibly corresponds to TRBD1 (5 bases). Trimming took off 4 bases at V and 1 base at J, with 16 bases between the two ends. Germline CDR1 is SGHDN and CDR2 is FVKESK. This CDR3 spans 16 amino acids. CDR3 DNA sequence: TGTGCCAGCAGCCGGAACTTACAGGCAGGGAACACTGAAGCTTTCTTT. Protein product: CASSRNLQAGNTEAFF.

The chain carries TRBV3-1 (or the pseudogene TRBV3-2) and TRBJ2-7, with 10 bases fitting TRBD1. This CDR3 has 15 amino acids. J lost 2 bases, V lost 1 base, and 2 bases had no gene match. Per the germline V gene, CDR1 is LGHDT and CDR2 is YNNKEL (reference sequence). CDR3 nucleotides: TGTGCCAGCAGCCAAGTTGGGACAGGGGCCTACGAGCAGTACTTC. Translation: CASSQVGTGAYEQYF.

The CDR3 bases are TGTGCCAGCAGTTACAAAGGGAAGGGGTTAGCTTTCTTT. This translates into CASSYKGKGLAFF. The chain employs TRBV6-6 and TRBJ1-1; tentative D call: TRBD1 (5 bases). Trimming removed 2 bases from V and 10 bases from J, with 14 bases in between. The CDR3 totals 13 residues. The V gene's germline CDR1 is MNHNY and CDR2 SVGAGI (reference sequence).

The chain links TRBV6-1 to TRBJ1-6; maybe TRBD1 (6 bases). Germline V gene lookup returns CDR1 MNHNS and CDR2 SASEGT. CDR3 length: 16 amino acids. V was pared by 4 bases and J by 6 bases, with 16 bases between. Written as DNA, the CDR3 is TGTGCCAGCAGTGTAGGACAGTCGGTGGGTAATTCACCCCTCCACTTT. Encoded protein: CASSVGQSVGNSPLHF.

CDR3 residues: CASSLVRETQYF. The CDR3 bases are TGTGCCAGCAGCTTGGTTCGGGAGACCCAGTACTTC. V is TRBV11-2 and J is TRBJ2-5, with D uncertain. This CDR3 region has 12 residues. V lost 3 bases, J lost 5 bases, and 7 bases lay in between. Germline CDR1 is SGHAT and CDR2 is FQNNGV.

The count of this clone is one. V is TRBV30 and J is TRBJ2-5, with a tentative D call TRBD1 (6 bases). The CDR3 is 13 amino acids. V lost 8 bases, J lost 1 base, and 14 bases lay in between. In germline, CDR1 is GTSNPN, CDR2 SVGIG (reference sequence). The CDR3 DNA reads as TGTGCCGGGGGCCGGACAGCCCAAGAGACCCAGTACTTC. Protein product: CAGGRTAQETQYF. Looking up the rest from reference TRBV30 and TRBJ2-5 gives the full variable domain: SQTIHQWPATLVQPVGSPLSLECTVEGTSNPNLYWYRQAAGRGLQLLFYSVGIGQISSEVPQNLSASRPQDRQFILSSKKLLLSDSGFYLCAGGRTAQETQYFGPGTRLLVL.

V and J are TRBV11-3 and TRBJ2-1; D may be TRBD1 (6 bases). Deletions cut 1 base from V and 0 bases from J, with 10 bases between. Germline CDR1 reads SGHNT; CDR2 reads YENEEA. This CDR3 comprises 16 residues. This CDR3 is CASSLVGTSSYNEQFF. In DNA form, the CDR3 reads TGTGCCAGCAGCTTAGTCGGGACAAGCTCCTACAATGAGCAGTTCTTC.

In DNA form, the CDR3 reads TGCAGCGTTGAGGGACTAGCGGGGCCGGGTACGCAGTATTTT. Translation gives CSVEGLAGPGTQYF. This chain links TRBV29-1 with TRBJ2-3, with 13 positions matching TRBD2. This CDR3 contains 14 residues. Germline V gives CDR1 SQVTM, CDR2 ANQGSEA. V was clipped by 3 bases and J by 8 bases; unmatched bases: 5.